These 7 T cell receptor beta chains share one sample of origin, sequenced in a study of cytomegalovirus exposure and HLA in healthy donors. 60 Vbeta and 13 Jbeta primers were used in PCR. Clones were read by immunoSEQ multiplex PCR, and TCRdb kept only the in-frame ones, dropping some. The table records more than 150,000 clones, approximately 78% of them present only once. The sequenced sample consisted of PBMCs. The receptors originated from a young woman in good health and CMV-seronegative.

The genes are TRBV28 and TRBJ1-2; D unclear. The CDR3 length is 14 residues. Germline CDR1 and CDR2: MDHEN and SYDVKM. Trimming took 3 bases from V and 6 from J, leaving 14 bases between them. CDR3 nucleotides: TGTGCCAGCAGTTTGGACGGACGGGAGAATGGCTACACCTTC. Translated: CASSLDGRENGYTF.

This chain connects TRBV20-1 to TRBJ2-7; D might be TRBD2 (6 bases). The CDR3 has 11 amino acids. Trimming left V 5 bases short and J 5 bases short, with 10 bases between. The germline gives CDR1 DFQATT, CDR2 SNEGSKA (reference sequence). The CDR3 loop is CSAYGGNEQYF. As DNA, the CDR3 is TGCAGTGCTTATGGGGGGAACGAGCAGTACTTC.

V and J are TRBV11-2 and TRBJ2-3; D ambiguous. The CDR3 loop spans 12 amino acids. The germline gives CDR1 SGHAT, CDR2 FQNNGV. Trimming shortened V by 1 base and J by 5 bases, and 4 bases separated the two germline ends. The CDR3 region is CASSLGLDTQYF. In DNA, the CDR3 is TGTGCCAGCAGCTTAGGGCTAGATACGCAGTATTTT.

This clone was detected once. The chain couples TRBV5-8 to TRBJ1-5, with 11 bases lining up with TRBD1. This CDR3 has 14 residues. Trimming removed 4 bases from V and 4 bases from J; junction bases left unmatched: 1. Germline V lookup: CDR1 SGHTS, CDR2 YDEGEE. The CDR3 is CASSGDRGNQPQHF. In DNA form, the CDR3 reads TGTGCCAGCAGCGGGGACAGGGGGAATCAGCCCCAGCATTTT.

This clone was seen more than once but under ten times. The V call is TRBV5-1, the J call TRBJ2-3, with D perhaps matching TRBD1 (7 bases). The V end was cut by 4 bases, the J end by 5 bases, with 11 bases between. The germline gives CDR1 SGHRS, CDR2 YFSETQ. The CDR3 is 13 amino acids. CDR3 sequence (DNA): TGCGCCAGCAGCCCTCAGGGGGGAGATACGCAGTATTTT. Encoded protein: CASSPQGGDTQYF.

This clone was detected only a few times. This chain links TRBV9 with TRBJ2-5; 10 bases are a match to TRBD2. V dropped 3 bases and J dropped 4; count of bases not matched to a gene: 3. CDR1 is SGDLS, CDR2 YYNGEE, per germline. The CDR3 length is 14 residues. CDR3: CASSAGLALETQYF. The CDR3 region has the DNA TGTGCCAGCAGCGCGGGACTAGCGTTAGAGACCCAGTACTTC.

This clone was recorded only once. The rearrangement links TRBV7-9 to TRBJ2-5, with 10 bases lining up with TRBD2. V was clipped by 3 bases and J by 1 base; unmatched bases: 5. The germline V gene has CDR1 SEHNR and CDR2 FQNEAQ (reference sequence). The CDR3 length is 16 residues. The DNA of the CDR3 is TGTGCCAGCAGCTTCAAGACTAGCGGGTTCCAAGAGACCCAGTACTTC. Translated, it gives CASSFKTSGFQETQYF.